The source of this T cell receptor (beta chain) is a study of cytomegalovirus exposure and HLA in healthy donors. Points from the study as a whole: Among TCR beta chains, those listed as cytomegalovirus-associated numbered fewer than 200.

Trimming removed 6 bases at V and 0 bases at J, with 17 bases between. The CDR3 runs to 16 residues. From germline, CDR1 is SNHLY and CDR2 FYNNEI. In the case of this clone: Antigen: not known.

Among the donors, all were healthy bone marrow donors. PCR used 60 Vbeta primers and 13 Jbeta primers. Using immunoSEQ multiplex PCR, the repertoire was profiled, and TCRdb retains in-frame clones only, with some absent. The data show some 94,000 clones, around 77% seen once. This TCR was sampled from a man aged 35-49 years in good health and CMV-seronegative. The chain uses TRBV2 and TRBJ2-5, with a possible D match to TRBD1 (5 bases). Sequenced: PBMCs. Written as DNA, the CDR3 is TGTGCCAGCAGGGTTGAAAGGGGCGGTCACCAAGAGACCCAGTACTTC. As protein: CASRVERGGHQETQYF. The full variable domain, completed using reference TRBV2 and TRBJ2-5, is EPEVTQTPSHQVTQMGQEVILRCVPISNHLYFYWYRQILGQKVEFLVSFYNNEISEKSEIFDDQFSVERPDGSNFTLKIRSTKLEDSAMYFCASRVERGGHQETQYFGPGTRLLVL.